This T cell receptor beta chain was identified in a study of cytomegalovirus exposure and HLA in healthy donors. The donors comprised healthy bone marrow donors. Although they were nominally healthy when sampled, donors likely had unrecorded immune exposures. Germline V gives CDR1 LNHDA, CDR2 SQIVND (reference sequence). The ends lost 6 bases at V and 4 bases at J; junction bases unmatched: 12. The CDR3 runs to 16 residues. PCR involved 60 Vbeta and 13 Jbeta primers. The assay was immunoSEQ multiplex PCR, and TCRdb's table has in-frame clones only and misses some. Of around 180,000 clones detected, approximately 84% appear once; the ten largest clones hold approximately 0.23%.

The sample taken for sequencing was PBMCs. The clonotype originates from a girl less than two years old in good health and CMV-seronegative. The genes are TRBV19 and TRBJ1-1, with TRBD1 matching over 9 bases. The DNA for the CDR3 is TGTGCCAGTAGGGCAATAACAGGGGGCGCGGGCACTGAAGCTTTCTTT. Translation gives CASRAITGGAGTEAFF.